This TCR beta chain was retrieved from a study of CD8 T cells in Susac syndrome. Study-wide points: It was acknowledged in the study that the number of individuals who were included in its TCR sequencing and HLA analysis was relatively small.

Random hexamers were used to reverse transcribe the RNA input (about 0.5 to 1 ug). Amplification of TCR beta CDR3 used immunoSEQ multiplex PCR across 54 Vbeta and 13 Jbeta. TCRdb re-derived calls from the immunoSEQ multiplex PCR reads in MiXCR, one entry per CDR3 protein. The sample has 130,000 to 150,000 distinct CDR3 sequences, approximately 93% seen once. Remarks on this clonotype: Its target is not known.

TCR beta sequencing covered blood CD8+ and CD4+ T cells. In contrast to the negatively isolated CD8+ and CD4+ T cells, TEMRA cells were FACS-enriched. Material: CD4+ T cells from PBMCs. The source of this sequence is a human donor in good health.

The CDR3 DNA reads as TGTGCCAGCAGTCCCTGGACAAACTATGGCTACACCTTC. It is translated as CASSPWTNYGYTF. The chain recombines TRBV12-3 or TRBV12-4 with TRBJ1-2, with D maybe TRBD1 (5 bases). The CDR3 loop spans 13 amino acids. V was cut by 5 bases and J by 2 bases, with 9 bases left in between.